This is a list of T cell receptor beta chains from one sample in a study of blood T cells in healthy people across ages. TCRdb re-called the 5' RACE reads with MiXCR, one entry per CDR3 protein. This sample has roughly 410,000 distinct CDR3 sequences, with roughly half found just once. The sample comprised blood. The receptors shown here come from a man aged 55 to 70 in good health. CDR3s include the opening cysteine and the closing phenylalanine or tryptophan. The order of the fields is clone size, V gene, CDR3 length, CDR3 protein. Size tells how often a clone was seen (once, few, many) or the class of an expanded clone, and some rows leave it out.

abundance: NA
v_gene: TRBV7-6
len: 14
CDR3aa: CATTRGGDTDTQYF

abundance: once
v_gene: TRBV20-1
len: 11
CDR3aa: CSASLSGFQYF

abundance: NA
v_gene: TRBV20-1
len: 18
CDR3aa: CSARDRPASGNLQETQYF

abundance: NA
v_gene: TRBV6-1
len: 19
CDR3aa: CASSTPFLGPLSGANVLTF

abundance: few
v_gene: TRBV7-9
len: 14
CDR3aa: CASSSEYGQETQYF

abundance: NA
v_gene: TRBV19
len: 13
CDR3aa: CASSGARGYEQYF

abundance: once
v_gene: TRBV6-5
len: 15
CDR3aa: CASSYEGAKGDTQYF

abundance: NA
v_gene: TRBV6-2/TRBV6-3
len: 13
CDR3aa: CASSYGAASEQYF

abundance: NA
v_gene: TRBV12-3/TRBV12-4
len: 13
CDR3aa: CATLIQGRNGYTF

abundance: NA
v_gene: TRBV30
len: 11
CDR3aa: CAWTPADTQYF

abundance: NA
v_gene: TRBV20-1
len: 14
CDR3aa: CSARLWGGKDEQYF

abundance: NA
v_gene: TRBV12-3/TRBV12-4
len: 14
CDR3aa: CASSSDRPPYEQYF

abundance: few
v_gene: TRBV6-5
len: 14
CDR3aa: CASSDSGILETQYF

abundance: NA
v_gene: TRBV6-5
len: 13
CDR3aa: CASTVPGGETQYF

abundance: NA
v_gene: TRBV12-3/TRBV12-4
len: 15
CDR3aa: CASIPGGSADNEQFF